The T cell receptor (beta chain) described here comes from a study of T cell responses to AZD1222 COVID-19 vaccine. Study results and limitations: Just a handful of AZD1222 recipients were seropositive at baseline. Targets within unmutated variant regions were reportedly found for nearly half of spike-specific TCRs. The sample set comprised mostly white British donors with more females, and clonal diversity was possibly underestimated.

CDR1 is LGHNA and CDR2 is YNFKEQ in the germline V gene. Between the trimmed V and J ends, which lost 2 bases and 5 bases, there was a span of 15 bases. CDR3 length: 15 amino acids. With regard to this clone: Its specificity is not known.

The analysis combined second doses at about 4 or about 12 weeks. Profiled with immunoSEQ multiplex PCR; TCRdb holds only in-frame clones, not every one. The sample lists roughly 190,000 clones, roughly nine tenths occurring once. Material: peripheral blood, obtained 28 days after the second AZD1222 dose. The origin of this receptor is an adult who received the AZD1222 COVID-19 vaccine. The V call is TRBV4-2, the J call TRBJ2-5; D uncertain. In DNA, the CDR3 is TGTGCCAGCAGCCAACCCCATAGCCCGGTGGAGACCCAGTACTTC. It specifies CASSQPHSPVETQYF.